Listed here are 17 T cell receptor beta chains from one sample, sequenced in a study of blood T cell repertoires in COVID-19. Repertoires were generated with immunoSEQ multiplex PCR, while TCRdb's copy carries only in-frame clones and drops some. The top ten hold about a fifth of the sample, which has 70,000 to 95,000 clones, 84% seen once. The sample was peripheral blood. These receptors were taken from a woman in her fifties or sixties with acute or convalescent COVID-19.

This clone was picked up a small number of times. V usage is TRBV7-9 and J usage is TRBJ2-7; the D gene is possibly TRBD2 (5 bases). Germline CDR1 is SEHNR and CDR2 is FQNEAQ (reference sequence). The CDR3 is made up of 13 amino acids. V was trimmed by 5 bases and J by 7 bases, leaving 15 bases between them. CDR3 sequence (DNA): TGTGCCAGCAGCCTATACGAGGGAATGGAGCAGTACTTC. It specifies CASSLYEGMEQYF.

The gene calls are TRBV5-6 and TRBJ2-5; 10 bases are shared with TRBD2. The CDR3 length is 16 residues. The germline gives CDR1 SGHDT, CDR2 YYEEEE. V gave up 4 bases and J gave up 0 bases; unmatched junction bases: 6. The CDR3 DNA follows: TGTGCCAGCAGCCGCCTAGCGGGGGCCCACCAAGAGACCCAGTACTTC. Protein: CASSRLAGAHQETQYF.

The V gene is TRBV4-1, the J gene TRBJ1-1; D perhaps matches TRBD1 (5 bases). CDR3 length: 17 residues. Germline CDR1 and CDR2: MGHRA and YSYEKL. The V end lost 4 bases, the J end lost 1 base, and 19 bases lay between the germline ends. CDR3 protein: CASSRSGGRPGNTEAFF. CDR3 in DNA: TGCGCCAGCAGCCGCTCGGGGGGACGACCTGGGAACACTGAAGCTTTCTTT.

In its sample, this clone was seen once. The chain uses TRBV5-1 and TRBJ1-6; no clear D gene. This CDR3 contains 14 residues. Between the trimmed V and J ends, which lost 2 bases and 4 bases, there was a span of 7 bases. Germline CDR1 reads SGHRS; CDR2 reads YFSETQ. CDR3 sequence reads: CASSFQDYNSPLHF. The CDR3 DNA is TGCGCCAGCAGCTTTCAGGATTATAATTCACCCCTCCACTTT.

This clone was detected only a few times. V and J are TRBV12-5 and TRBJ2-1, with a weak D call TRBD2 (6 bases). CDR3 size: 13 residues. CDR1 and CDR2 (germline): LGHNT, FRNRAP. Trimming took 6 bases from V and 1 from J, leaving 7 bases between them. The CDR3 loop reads CASGRGSYNEQFF. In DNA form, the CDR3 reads TGTGCTAGTGGGCGGGGTTCCTACAATGAGCAGTTCTTC.

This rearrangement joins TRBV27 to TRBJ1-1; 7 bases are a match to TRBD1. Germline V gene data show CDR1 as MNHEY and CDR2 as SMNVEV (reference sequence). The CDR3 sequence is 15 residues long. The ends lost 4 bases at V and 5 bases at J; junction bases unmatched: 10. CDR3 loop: CASSSSRGLGTEAFF. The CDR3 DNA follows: TGTGCCAGCAGTTCATCGAGGGGGCTTGGAACTGAAGCTTTCTTT.

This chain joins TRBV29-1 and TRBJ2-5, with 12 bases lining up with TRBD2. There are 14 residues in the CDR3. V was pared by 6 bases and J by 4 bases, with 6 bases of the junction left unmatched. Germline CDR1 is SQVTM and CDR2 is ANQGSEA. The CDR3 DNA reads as TGCAGCGTCGTGACTAGCGGGAGCCTAGAGACCCAGTACTTC. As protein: CSVVTSGSLETQYF. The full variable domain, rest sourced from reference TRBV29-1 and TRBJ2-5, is SAVISQKPSRDICQRGTSLTIQCQVDSQVTMMFWYRQQPGQSLTLIATANQGSEATYESGFVIDKFPISRPNLTFSTLTVSNMSPEDSSIYLCSVVTSGSLETQYFGPGTRLLVL.

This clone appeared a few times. This CDR3 reads CASSYALAGAEELFF. CDR3 DNA sequence: TGTGCCAGCAGTTACGCACTAGCGGGGGCCGAGGAGCTGTTTTTT. The V gene is TRBV6-5, the J gene TRBJ2-2; 11 nucleotides match TRBD2. Trimming cost V 2 bases and J 10 bases; bases outside gene matches: 6. The CDR3 has 15 residues. Looked up from germline, CDR1 is MNHEY and CDR2 is SVGAGI.

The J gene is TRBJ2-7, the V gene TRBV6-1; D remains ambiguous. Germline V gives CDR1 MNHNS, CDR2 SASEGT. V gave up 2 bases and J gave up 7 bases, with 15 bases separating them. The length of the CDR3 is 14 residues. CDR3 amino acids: CASSESTSLGEQYF. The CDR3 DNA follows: TGTGCCAGCAGTGAATCCACCTCCCTCGGGGAGCAGTACTTC.

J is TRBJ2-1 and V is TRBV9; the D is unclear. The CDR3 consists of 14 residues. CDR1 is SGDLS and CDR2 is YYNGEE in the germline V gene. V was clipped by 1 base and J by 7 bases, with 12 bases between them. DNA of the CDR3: TGTGCCAGCAGCGTAATTCCGGCTAGTAATGAGCAGTTCTTC. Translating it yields CASSVIPASNEQFF.

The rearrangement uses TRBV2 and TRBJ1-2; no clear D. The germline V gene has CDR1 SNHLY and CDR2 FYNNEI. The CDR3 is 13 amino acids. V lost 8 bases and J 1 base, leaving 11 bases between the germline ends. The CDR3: CASPPGSNYGYTF. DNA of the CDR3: TGTGCCAGCCCTCCGGGGAGTAACTATGGCTACACCTTC.

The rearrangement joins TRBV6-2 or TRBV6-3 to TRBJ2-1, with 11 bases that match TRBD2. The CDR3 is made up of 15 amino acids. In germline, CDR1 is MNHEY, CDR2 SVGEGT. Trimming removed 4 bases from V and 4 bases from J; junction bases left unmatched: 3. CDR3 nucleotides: TGTGCCAGCAGTTTGACTAGCGGGGAATACAATGAGCAGTTCTTC. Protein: CASSLTSGEYNEQFF.

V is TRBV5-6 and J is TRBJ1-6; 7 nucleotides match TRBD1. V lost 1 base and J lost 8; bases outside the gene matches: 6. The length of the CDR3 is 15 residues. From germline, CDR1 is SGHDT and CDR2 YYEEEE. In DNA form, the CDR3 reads TGTGCCAGCAGCTTGAACGGACAGGTGCATTCACCCCTCCACTTT. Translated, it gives CASSLNGQVHSPLHF. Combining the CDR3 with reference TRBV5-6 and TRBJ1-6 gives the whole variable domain DAGVTQSPTHLIKTRGQQVTLRCSPKSGHDTVSWYQQALGQGPQFIFQYYEEEERQRGNFPDRFSGHQFPNYSSELNVNALLLGDSALYLCASSLNGQVHSPLHFGNGTRLTVT.

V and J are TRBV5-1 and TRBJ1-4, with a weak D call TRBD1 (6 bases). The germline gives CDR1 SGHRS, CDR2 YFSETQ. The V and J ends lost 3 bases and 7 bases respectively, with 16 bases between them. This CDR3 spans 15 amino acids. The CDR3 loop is CASSYGQRISEKLFF. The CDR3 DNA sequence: TGCGCCAGCAGCTACGGACAGCGGATTTCTGAAAAACTGTTTTTT.

DNA for the CDR3: TGTGCCAGCAGCTTTACACTAGCGGGGTTACAAGAGACCCAGTACTTC. This gives the protein CASSFTLAGLQETQYF. The chain carries TRBV7-9 and TRBJ2-5; 10 nucleotides agree with TRBD2. Germline CDR1 reads SEHNR; CDR2 reads FQNEAQ (reference sequence). The ends lost 3 bases at V and 2 bases at J; junction bases unmatched: 6. CDR3 length: 16 amino acids.

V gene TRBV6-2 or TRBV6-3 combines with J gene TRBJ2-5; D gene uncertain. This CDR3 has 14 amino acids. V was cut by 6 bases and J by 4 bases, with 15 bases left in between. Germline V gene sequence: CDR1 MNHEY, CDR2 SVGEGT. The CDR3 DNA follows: TGTGCCAGCAGCACCCCCCTTATCGGAGAGACCCAGTACTTC. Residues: CASSTPLIGETQYF.

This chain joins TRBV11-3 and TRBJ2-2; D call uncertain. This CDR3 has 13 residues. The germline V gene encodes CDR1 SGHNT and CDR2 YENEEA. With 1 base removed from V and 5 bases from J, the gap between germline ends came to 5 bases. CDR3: CASSLGQTGELFF. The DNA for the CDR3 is TGTGCCAGCAGCTTAGGGCAGACCGGGGAGCTGTTTTTT.